This is a list of T cell receptor beta chains from one sample in a study of shared clonotypes between healthy human individuals. Sequenced by immunoSEQ multiplex PCR; TCRdb stores in-frame clones only, minus some. The sample contains about 470,000 clones, 70% to 80% of which appear only once. The specimen was PBMCs. These receptors came from a woman between 40 and 55 years old in good health. Some clones in this sample may be carry-over from other donors' samples. CDR3s include the opening cysteine and the closing phenylalanine or tryptophan. The D gene is left open where the match is weak. Only some rows state a clone size, as once, few, many or a class for expanded clones.

J gene	clone size	D gene	V gene	CDR3 protein	CDR3 DNA
TRBJ2-7	NA	TRBD1	TRBV5-1	CASSLGQGLGEQYF	TGCGCCAGCAGCTTGGGACAGGGGTTGGGGGAGCAGTACTTC
TRBJ2-1	NA	NA	TRBV7-3	CASSSKPLADEQFF	TGTGCCAGCAGCTCGAAACCACTAGCCGATGAGCAGTTCTTC
TRBJ2-7	once	TRBD2	TRBV27	CASSLDIAGALSYEQYF	TGTGCCAGCAGTTTAGATATAGCGGGAGCCCTCTCCTACGAGCAGTACTTC
TRBJ1-2	NA	NA	TRBV6-5	CASSYGGLYGYTF	TGTGCCAGCAGTTACGGGGGGCTTTATGGCTACACCTTC
TRBJ1-1	NA	NA	TRBV2	CASSSAATYTEAFF	TGTGCCAGCAGTTCCGCCGCGACCTACACTGAAGCTTTCTTT
TRBJ1-1	NA	NA	TRBV11-2	CASSLDPGDYTEAFF	TGTGCCAGCAGCTTAGATCCAGGGGACTACACTGAAGCTTTCTTT
TRBJ2-5	NA	TRBD2	TRBV2	CASTLTPAGGQEQYF	TGTGCCAGCACCCTGACTCCAGCGGGAGGCCAAGAGCAGTACTTC
TRBJ2-7	NA	TRBD2	TRBV11-2	CASRGGSMNEQYF	TGTGCCAGCAGGGGCGGGAGTATGAACGAGCAGTACTTC
TRBJ1-1	NA	NA	TRBV5-1	CASSPARVNTEAFF	TGCGCCAGCAGTCCGGCCAGGGTGAACACTGAAGCTTTCTTT
TRBJ1-1	once	NA	TRBV6-5	CASSYSSGRVNTEAFF	TGTGCCAGCAGTTACTCGTCGGGCAGGGTGAACACTGAAGCTTTCTTT
TRBJ1-5	NA	NA	TRBV21-1	CASSKGGGDRARNQPQHF	TGTGCCAGCAGCAAAGGTGGGGGGGACAGGGCCCGCAATCAGCCCCAGCATTTT
TRBJ2-1	NA	NA	TRBV4-3	CASSQDFRGNEQFF	TGCGCCAGCAGCCAAGATTTCAGGGGCAATGAGCAGTTCTTC
TRBJ2-1	few	TRBD2	TRBV19	CASSIPGLENEQFF	TGTGCCAGTAGTATACCCGGACTAGAAAATGAGCAGTTCTTC
TRBJ1-2	NA	NA	TRBV6-5	CATRRGAAGYTF	TGTGCCACCCGGCGGGGGGCGGCTGGCTACACCTTC
TRBJ1-3	once	TRBD1	TRBV4-2	CASSLTGVGNTIYF	TGTGCCAGCAGCCTCACAGGGGTCGGAAACACCATATATTTT
TRBJ1-3	few	NA	TRBV7-9	CASSLGQSSGNTIYF	TGTGCCAGCAGCTTAGGGCAGAGCTCTGGAAACACCATATATTTT
TRBJ2-1	NA	NA	TRBV29-1	CSVNRDYEQFF	TGCAGCGTTAACAGGGATTATGAGCAGTTCTTC
TRBJ1-1	NA	NA	TRBV28	CASSLLLRGNTEAFF	TGTGCCAGCAGTTTATTACTACGAGGGAACACTGAAGCTTTCTTT
TRBJ2-7	NA	TRBD2	TRBV15	CATSREPRLAGVLYEQYF	TGTGCCACCAGCAGAGAACCCAGACTAGCGGGAGTTTTGTACGAGCAGTACTTC
TRBJ2-7	NA	TRBD1	TRBV7-8	CASSLERDRGYEQYF	TGTGCCAGCAGCTTAGAACGGGACAGGGGCTACGAGCAGTACTTC
TRBJ2-2	NA	NA	TRBV18	CASSPALGTPMELFF	TGTGCCAGCTCACCCGCCCTGGGGACCCCCATGGAGCTGTTTTTT